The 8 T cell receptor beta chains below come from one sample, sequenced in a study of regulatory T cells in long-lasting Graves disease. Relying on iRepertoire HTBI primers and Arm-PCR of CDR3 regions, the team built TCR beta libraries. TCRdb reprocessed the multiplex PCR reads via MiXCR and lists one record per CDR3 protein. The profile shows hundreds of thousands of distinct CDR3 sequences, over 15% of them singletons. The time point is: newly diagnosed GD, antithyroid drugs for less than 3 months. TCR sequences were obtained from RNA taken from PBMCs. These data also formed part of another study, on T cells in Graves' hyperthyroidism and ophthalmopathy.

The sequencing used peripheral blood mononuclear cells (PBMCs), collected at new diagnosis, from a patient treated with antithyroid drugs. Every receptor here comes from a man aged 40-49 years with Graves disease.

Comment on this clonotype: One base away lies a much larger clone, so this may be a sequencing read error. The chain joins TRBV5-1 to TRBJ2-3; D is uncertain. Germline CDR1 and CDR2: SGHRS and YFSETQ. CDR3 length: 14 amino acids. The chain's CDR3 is CTSRPKISTDTQYF. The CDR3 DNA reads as TGTACCAGCAGGCCCAAAATTAGCACAGATACGCAGTATTTT. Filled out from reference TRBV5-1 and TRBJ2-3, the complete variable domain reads KAGVTQTPRYLIKTRGQQVTLSCSPISGHRSVSWYQQTPGQGLQFLFEYFSETQRNKGNFPGRFSGRQFSNSRSEMNVSTLELGDSALYLCTSRPKISTDTQYFGPGTRLTVL.

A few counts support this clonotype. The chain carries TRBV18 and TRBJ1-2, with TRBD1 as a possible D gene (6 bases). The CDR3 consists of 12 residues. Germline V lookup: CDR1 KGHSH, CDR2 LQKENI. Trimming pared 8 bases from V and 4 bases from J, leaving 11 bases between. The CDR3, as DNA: TGTGCCAGCAGCCCGACAGGCTATGGCTACACCTTC. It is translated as CASSPTGYGYTF.

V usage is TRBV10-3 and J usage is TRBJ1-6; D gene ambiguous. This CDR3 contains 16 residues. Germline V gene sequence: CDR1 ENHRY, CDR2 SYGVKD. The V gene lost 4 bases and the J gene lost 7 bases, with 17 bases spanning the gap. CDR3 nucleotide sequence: TGTGCCATCAGTGCTAGGGTCGATGGAGGCAATTCACCCCTCCACTTT. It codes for CAISARVDGGNSPLHF.

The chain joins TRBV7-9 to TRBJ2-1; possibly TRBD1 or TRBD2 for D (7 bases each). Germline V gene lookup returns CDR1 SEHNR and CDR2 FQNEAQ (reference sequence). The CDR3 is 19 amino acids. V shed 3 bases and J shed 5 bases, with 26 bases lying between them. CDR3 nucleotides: TGTGCCAGCAGCTTCCTCAGGGGGGGGGTTTTCCATCCTAACAATGAGCAGTTCTTC. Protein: CASSFLRGGVFHPNNEQFF.

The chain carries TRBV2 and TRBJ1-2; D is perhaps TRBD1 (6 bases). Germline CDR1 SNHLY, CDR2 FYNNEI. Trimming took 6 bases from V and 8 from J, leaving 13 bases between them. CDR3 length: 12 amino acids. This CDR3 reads CASREQGRGYTF. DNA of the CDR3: TGTGCCAGCAGGGAACAGGGACGCGGCTACACCTTC.

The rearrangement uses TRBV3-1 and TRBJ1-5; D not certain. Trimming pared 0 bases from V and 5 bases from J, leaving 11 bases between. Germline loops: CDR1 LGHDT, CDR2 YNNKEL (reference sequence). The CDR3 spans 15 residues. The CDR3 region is CASSQEGASHQPQHF. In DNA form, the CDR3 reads TGTGCCAGCAGCCAAGAAGGAGCCAGCCATCAGCCCCAGCATTTT.

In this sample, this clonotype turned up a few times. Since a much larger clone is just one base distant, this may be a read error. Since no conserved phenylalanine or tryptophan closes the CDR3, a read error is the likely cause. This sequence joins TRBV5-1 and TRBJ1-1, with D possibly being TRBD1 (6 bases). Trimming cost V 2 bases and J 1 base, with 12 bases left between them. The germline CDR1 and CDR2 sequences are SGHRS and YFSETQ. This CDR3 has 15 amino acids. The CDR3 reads CASSFGTIQNTEAFL. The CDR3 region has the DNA TGCGCCAGCAGCTTCGGGACAATCCAGAACACTGAAGCTTTCCTT.

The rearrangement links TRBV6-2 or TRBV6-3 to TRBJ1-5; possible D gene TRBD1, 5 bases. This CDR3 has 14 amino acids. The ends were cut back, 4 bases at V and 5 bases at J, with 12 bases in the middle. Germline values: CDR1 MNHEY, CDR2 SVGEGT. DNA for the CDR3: TGTGCCAGCAGTTTGGGGGATTTTGATCAGCCCCAGCATTTT. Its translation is CASSLGDFDQPQHF.